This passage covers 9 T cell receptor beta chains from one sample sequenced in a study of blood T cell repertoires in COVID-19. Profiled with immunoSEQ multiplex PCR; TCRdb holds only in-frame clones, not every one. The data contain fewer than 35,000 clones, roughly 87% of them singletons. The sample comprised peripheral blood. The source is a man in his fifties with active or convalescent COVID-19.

CDR3 in DNA: TGTGCCAGCAGTTACGGGAGAAAAAACACCGGGGAGCTGTTTTTT. This codes for CASSYGRKNTGELFF. The chain combines TRBV6-5 with TRBJ2-2; possibly TRBD2 for D (5 bases). The CDR3 has 15 amino acids. The V end lost 2 bases, the J end lost 2 bases, and 9 bases lay between the germline ends. In germline, CDR1 is MNHEY, CDR2 SVGAGI.

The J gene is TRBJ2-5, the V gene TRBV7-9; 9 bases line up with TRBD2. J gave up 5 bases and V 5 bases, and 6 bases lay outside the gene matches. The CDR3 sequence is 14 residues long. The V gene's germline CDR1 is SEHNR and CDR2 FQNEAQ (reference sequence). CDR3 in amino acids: CASSIYSGSETQYF. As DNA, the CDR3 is TGTGCCAGCAGCATATATAGCGGGAGTGAGACCCAGTACTTC.

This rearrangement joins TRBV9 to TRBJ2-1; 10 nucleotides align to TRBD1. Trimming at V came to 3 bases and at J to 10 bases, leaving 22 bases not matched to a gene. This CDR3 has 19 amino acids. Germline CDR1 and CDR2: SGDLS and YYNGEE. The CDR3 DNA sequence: TGTGCCAGCAGCGCCGATTTCCTTGGCGGGACAGGGGCCCCTCGGGAGCAGTTCTTC. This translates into CASSADFLGGTGAPREQFF.

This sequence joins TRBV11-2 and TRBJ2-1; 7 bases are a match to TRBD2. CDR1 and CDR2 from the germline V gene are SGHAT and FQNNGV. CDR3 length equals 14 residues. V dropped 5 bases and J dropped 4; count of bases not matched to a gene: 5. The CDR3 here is CASSARGNYNEQFF. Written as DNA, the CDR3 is TGTGCCAGCAGCGCGCGGGGGAATTACAATGAGCAGTTCTTC.

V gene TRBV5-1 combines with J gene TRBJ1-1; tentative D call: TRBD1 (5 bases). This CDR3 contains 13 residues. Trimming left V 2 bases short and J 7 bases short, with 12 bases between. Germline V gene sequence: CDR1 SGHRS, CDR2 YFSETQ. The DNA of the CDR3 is TGCGCCAGCAGCTTAAACTACAGGAGTGAAGCTTTCTTT. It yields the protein CASSLNYRSEAFF.

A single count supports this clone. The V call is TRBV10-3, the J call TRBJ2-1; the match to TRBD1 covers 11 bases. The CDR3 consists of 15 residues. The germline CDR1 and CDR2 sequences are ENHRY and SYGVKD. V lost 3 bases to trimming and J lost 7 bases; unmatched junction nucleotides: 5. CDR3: CAISDPRDRGNEQFF. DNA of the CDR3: TGTGCCATCAGTGACCCCCGGGACAGGGGGAATGAGCAGTTCTTC.

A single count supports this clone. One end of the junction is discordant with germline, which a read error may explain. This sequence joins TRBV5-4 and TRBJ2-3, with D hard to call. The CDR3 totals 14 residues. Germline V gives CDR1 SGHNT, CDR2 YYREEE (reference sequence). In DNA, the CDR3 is TGTGCCAGCAGCTGGTGGAGTAGCATAGATACGCAGTATTTT. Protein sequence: CASSWWSSIDTQYF.

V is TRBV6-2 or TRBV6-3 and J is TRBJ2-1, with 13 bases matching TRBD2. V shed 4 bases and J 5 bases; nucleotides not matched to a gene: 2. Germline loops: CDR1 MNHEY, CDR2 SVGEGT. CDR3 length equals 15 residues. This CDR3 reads CASSLLAGGDNEQFF. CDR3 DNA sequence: TGTGCCAGCAGTTTACTAGCGGGAGGGGACAATGAGCAGTTCTTC.

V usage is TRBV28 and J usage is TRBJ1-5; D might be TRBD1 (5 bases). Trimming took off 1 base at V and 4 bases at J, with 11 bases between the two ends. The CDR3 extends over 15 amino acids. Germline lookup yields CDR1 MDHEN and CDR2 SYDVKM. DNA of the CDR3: TGTGCCAGCAGTTTATTGACGGGGGGTAATCAGCCCCAGCATTTT. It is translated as CASSLLTGGNQPQHF.